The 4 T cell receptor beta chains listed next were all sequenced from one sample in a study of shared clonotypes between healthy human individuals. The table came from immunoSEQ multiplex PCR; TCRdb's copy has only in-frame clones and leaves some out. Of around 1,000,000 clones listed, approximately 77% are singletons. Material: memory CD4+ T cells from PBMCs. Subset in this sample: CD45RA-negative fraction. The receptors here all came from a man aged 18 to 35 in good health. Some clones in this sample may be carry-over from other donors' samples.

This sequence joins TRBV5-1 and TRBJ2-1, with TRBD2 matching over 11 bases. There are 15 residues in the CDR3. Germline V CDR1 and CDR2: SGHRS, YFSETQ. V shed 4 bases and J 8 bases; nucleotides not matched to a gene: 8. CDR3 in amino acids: CASSRGTSGPDEQFF. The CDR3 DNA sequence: TGCGCCAGCAGCCGCGGGACTAGCGGACCCGATGAGCAGTTCTTC.

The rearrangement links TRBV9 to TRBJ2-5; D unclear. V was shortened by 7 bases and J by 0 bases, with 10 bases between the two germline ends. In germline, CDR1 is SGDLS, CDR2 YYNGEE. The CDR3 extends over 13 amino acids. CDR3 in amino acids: CASGWGYQETQYF. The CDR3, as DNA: TGTGCCAGCGGGTGGGGTTACCAAGAGACCCAGTACTTC.

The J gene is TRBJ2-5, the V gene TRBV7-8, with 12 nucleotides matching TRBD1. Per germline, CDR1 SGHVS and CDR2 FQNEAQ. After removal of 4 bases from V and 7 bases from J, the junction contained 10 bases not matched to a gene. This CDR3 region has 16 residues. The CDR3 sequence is CASSSQGQGATGTQYF. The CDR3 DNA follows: TGTGCCAGCAGCTCCCAGGGACAGGGGGCCACCGGGACCCAGTACTTC.

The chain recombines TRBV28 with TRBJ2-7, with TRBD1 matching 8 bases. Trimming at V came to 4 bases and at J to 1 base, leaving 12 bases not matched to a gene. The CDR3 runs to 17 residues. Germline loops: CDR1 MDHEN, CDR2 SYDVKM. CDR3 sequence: CASSSIAGTGMSYEQYF. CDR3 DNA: TGTGCCAGCAGTTCAATAGCCGGGACAGGAATGTCCTACGAGCAGTACTTC.